This T cell receptor (beta chain) was captured by sequencing in a study of cytomegalovirus exposure and HLA in healthy donors. Comment on this clone: Its specificity is not known.

Primers for the PCR totalled 60 Vbeta and 13 Jbeta. Method: immunoSEQ multiplex PCR; TCRdb's copy keeps in-frame clones and lacks some. The sample records around 180,000 clones, 65% to 75% being singletons. There are 15 residues in the CDR3. Trimming at V came to 5 bases and at J to 5 bases, leaving 7 bases not matched to a gene. CDR1 is MNHEY, CDR2 SVGAGI, per germline. Points from the study as a whole: Presence/absence analyses rested on an assumption that sequencing depth was roughly uniform across donors.

The TCR originated in a girl under 18 in good health and CMV-seronegative. Sequencing was done on a sample of PBMCs. The V call is TRBV6-5, the J call TRBJ2-1, with 9 bases that match TRBD1. CDR3 sequence reads: CASSPGTGPNNEQFF. Here the CDR3 DNA reads TGTGCCAGCAGTCCGGGGACAGGGCCGAACAATGAGCAGTTCTTC.